One and the same sample provided the 30 T cell receptor beta chains below, sequenced in a study of early T cells in non-severe SARS-CoV-2 infection. One entry per CDR3 protein results from TCRdb running MiXCR on the 5' RACE reads. The sample records tens of thousands of distinct CDR3 sequences, under 15% being singletons. Sequences were derived from whole blood, sampled at baseline. All receptors come from an adult who was a healthcare worker with PCR-confirmed SARS-CoV-2 infection or an uninfected control (not recorded which).

The chain links TRBV4-1 to TRBJ2-7; D is possibly TRBD2 (6 bases). Germline V gene lookup returns CDR1 MGHRA and CDR2 YSYEKL. The CDR3 consists of 16 residues. V dropped 4 bases and J dropped 2 bases, with 18 bases sitting between them. The CDR3 here is CASSPRTDYQTYEQYF. The CDR3 bases are TGCGCCAGCAGCCCCCGAACGGACTACCAGACCTACGAGCAGTACTTC.

This clonotype was observed many times. V gene TRBV12-3 or TRBV12-4 combines with J gene TRBJ2-1; D gene ambiguous. This CDR3 contains 14 residues. V dropped 3 bases and J dropped 5 bases, with 11 bases sitting between them. In nucleotides, the CDR3 is TGTGCCAGCAGTTTTAGCTTCGCGAACAATGAGCAGTTCTTC. As protein: CASSFSFANNEQFF.

This clonotype was detected a few times. The rearrangement joins TRBV11-2 to TRBJ2-7, with D perhaps matching TRBD1 (5 bases). V lost 8 bases, J lost 4 bases, and 15 bases lay in between. CDR1 is SGHAT and CDR2 is FQNNGV in the germline V gene. The CDR3 totals 13 residues. The chain's CDR3 is CASGIGVEYEQYF. Written as DNA, the CDR3 is TGTGCCAGCGGAATAGGGGTAGAATACGAGCAGTACTTC.

V usage is TRBV12-3 or TRBV12-4 and J usage is TRBJ1-6; D is unclear. The CDR3 length is 12 residues. Trimming removed 5 bases from V and 10 bases from J, with 9 bases in between. The chain's CDR3 is CASSRIGSPLHF. DNA for the CDR3: TGTGCCAGCAGTCGAATCGGATCACCCCTCCACTTT.

The table lists this clonotype with a few counts. The chain employs TRBV7-2 and TRBJ2-1, with no clear D. CDR3 length equals 13 residues. The germline V gene encodes CDR1 SGHTA and CDR2 FQGNSA. V was trimmed by 1 base and J by 10 bases, leaving 11 bases between them. The CDR3 nucleotides read TGTGCCAGCAGCTTAGAGCCCCCCCCCGAGCAGTTCTTC. Translation: CASSLEPPPEQFF.

This clonotype was seen only a few times. J is TRBJ2-7 and V is TRBV3-1; 7 bases fit TRBD1. Germline CDR1 is LGHDT and CDR2 is YNNKEL (reference sequence). The CDR3 extends over 13 amino acids. With V trimmed by 4 bases and J by 2 bases, 2 bases remained unmatched. CDR3 DNA sequence: TGTGCCAGCAGCCGGGGGACAGCCTACGAGCAGTACTTC. Protein sequence: CASSRGTAYEQYF.

This clonotype appeared many times. The rearrangement links TRBV7-9 to TRBJ2-7, with D possibly matching TRBD2 (5 bases). V was trimmed by 7 bases and J by 3 bases, leaving 13 bases between them. There are 13 residues in the CDR3. Germline V gene data show CDR1 as SEHNR and CDR2 as FQNEAQ (reference sequence). As DNA, the CDR3 is TGTGCCAGCATCCCTGATGGAGGCTACGAGCAGTACTTC. This gives the protein CASIPDGGYEQYF.

This clonotype appeared a few times. The rearrangement links TRBV5-4 to TRBJ2-1, with D hard to call. Trimming took 0 bases from V and 0 from J, leaving 13 bases between them. The CDR3 extends over 17 amino acids. CDR1 is SGHNT, CDR2 YYREEE, per germline (reference sequence). This chain's CDR3 is CASSLVSAMSSYNEQFF. For the CDR3, the DNA is TGTGCCAGCAGCTTGGTCTCAGCTATGAGCTCCTACAATGAGCAGTTCTTC. The full variable domain, completed using reference TRBV5-4 and TRBJ2-1, is ETGVTQSPTHLIKTRGQQVTLRCSSQSGHNTVSWYQQALGQGPQFIFQYYREEENGRGNFPPRFSGLQFPNYSSELNVNALELDDSALYLCASSLVSAMSSYNEQFFGPGTRLTVL.

V gene TRBV12-3 or TRBV12-4 combines with J gene TRBJ1-4; 7 bases are shared with TRBD1. The CDR3 length is 14 residues. Germline trimming cut 5 bases from V and 7 bases from J; bases unmatched to any gene: 7. This CDR3 reads CASSTTGTIEKLFF. The CDR3 DNA sequence: TGTGCCAGCAGTACGACAGGGACGATTGAAAAACTGTTTTTT.

This clonotype has a handful of counts. This chain links TRBV12-3 or TRBV12-4 with TRBJ2-4; the D gene is possibly TRBD1 (5 bases). The CDR3 loop spans 15 amino acids. V dropped 3 bases and J dropped 0 bases, with 9 bases sitting between them. CDR3 DNA sequence: TGTGCCAGCAGTTTTGCAGGGCTAGCCAAAAACATTCAGTACTTC. Encoded protein: CASSFAGLAKNIQYF.

A few counts support this clonotype. The V gene is TRBV27, the J gene TRBJ1-5; 8 bases match TRBD1. The V segment lost 3 bases and the J segment 5 bases; nucleotides outside the gene matches: 3. This CDR3 spans 14 amino acids. From germline, CDR1 is MNHEY and CDR2 SMNVEV (reference sequence). DNA of the CDR3: TGTGCCAGCAGTTTCAGGGGGCGCGATCAGCCCCAGCATTTT. Its translation: CASSFRGRDQPQHF.

Many counts were recorded for this clonotype. This chain uses TRBV20-1 with TRBJ2-7, with D perhaps being TRBD1 or TRBD2 (5 bases each). Trimming stripped 4 bases from V and 4 bases from J, with 8 bases between. The CDR3 is made up of 11 amino acids. The germline gives CDR1 DFQATT, CDR2 SNEGSKA (reference sequence). CDR3 sequence reads: CSATGTYEQYF. The DNA for the CDR3 is TGCAGTGCTACCGGGACGTACGAGCAGTACTTC.

This clonotype was seen at least ten times. The chain recombines TRBV19 with TRBJ2-5; D possibly corresponds to TRBD2 (5 bases). This CDR3 comprises 10 residues. The germline V gene encodes CDR1 LNHDA and CDR2 SQIVND (reference sequence). CDR3: CVMGRETQYF. The CDR3, as DNA: TGTGTGATGGGGAGAGAGACCCAGTACTTC.

This clonotype was seen ten or more times. The CDR3 coding sequence is TGCAGCTACGGACAGGGGCGTCACAATGAGCAGTTCTTC. Translated: CSYGQGRHNEQFF. The V call is TRBV29-1, the J call TRBJ2-1; 9 nucleotides align to TRBD1. Germline V CDR1 and CDR2: SQVTM, ANQGSEA. The CDR3 runs 13 residues. The trim removed 8 bases at V and 5 bases at J, leaving 7 bases unmatched.

This clonotype was seen many times. This chain uses TRBV9 with TRBJ1-2; D possibly corresponds to TRBD1 (6 bases). This CDR3 contains 16 residues. The V and J ends lost 1 base and 6 bases respectively, with 19 bases between them. Germline V gene sequence: CDR1 SGDLS, CDR2 YYNGEE. The CDR3 DNA follows: TGTGCCAGCAGCGTACCCGACCTCTCCAGGGGAAATGGCTACACCTTC. It codes for CASSVPDLSRGNGYTF.

The chain uses TRBV7-9 and TRBJ1-2; unclear D gene. CDR3 length: 16 amino acids. The V end lost 4 bases, the J end lost 0 bases, and 15 bases lay between the germline ends. The germline gives CDR1 SEHNR, CDR2 FQNEAQ (reference sequence). CDR3 DNA sequence: TGTGCCAGCAGCTCGGGTCAGACCGAATCTAACTATGGCTACACCTTC. This gives the protein CASSSGQTESNYGYTF.

The rearrangement uses TRBV5-6 and TRBJ1-1; D perhaps matches TRBD1 (6 bases). Germline lookup yields CDR1 SGHDT and CDR2 YYEEEE. CDR3 length: 14 residues. V lost 2 bases and J lost 1, with 9 bases in between. In DNA, the CDR3 is TGTGCCAGCAGCTTCAGGGGTAGGAACACTGAAGCTTTCTTT. This codes for CASSFRGRNTEAFF. Full variable domain (remainder filled in from reference TRBV5-6 and TRBJ1-1): DAGVTQSPTHLIKTRGQQVTLRCSPKSGHDTVSWYQQALGQGPQFIFQYYEEEERQRGNFPDRFSGHQFPNYSSELNVNALLLGDSALYLCASSFRGRNTEAFFGQGTRLTVV.

The sample holds one count of this clonotype. This chain uses TRBV9 with TRBJ2-7; 7 bases line up with TRBD1. The ends lost 1 base at V and 2 bases at J; junction bases unmatched: 15. The CDR3 loop spans 18 amino acids. CDR1 is SGDLS, CDR2 YYNGEE, per germline. The CDR3 is CASSVPKPGTVLPYEQYF. The CDR3 coding sequence is TGTGCCAGCAGCGTACCGAAGCCGGGGACAGTTCTGCCCTACGAGCAGTACTTC. Looking up the rest from reference TRBV9 and TRBJ2-7 gives the full variable domain: DSGVTQTPKHLITATGQRVTLRCSPRSGDLSVYWYQQSLDQGLQFLIQYYNGEERAKGNILERFSAQQFPDLHSELNLSSLELGDSALYFCASSVPKPGTVLPYEQYFGPGTRLTVT.

There are a few counts of this clonotype. The chain links TRBV7-6 to TRBJ2-5, with 12 positions matching TRBD1. The germline V gene encodes CDR1 SGHVS and CDR2 FNYEAQ. CDR3 length: 14 residues. After removal of 3 bases from V and 5 bases from J, the junction contained 1 base not matched to a gene. The CDR3 is CASSLGTGGETQYF. Written as DNA, the CDR3 is TGTGCCAGCAGCTTGGGGACAGGGGGCGAGACCCAGTACTTC. Supplemented by reference TRBV7-6 and TRBJ2-5, the full variable domain reads GAGVSQSPRYKVTKRGQDVALRCDPISGHVSLYWYRQALGQGPEFLTYFNYEAQQDKSGLPNDRFSAERPEGSISTLTIQRTEQRDSAMYRCASSLGTGGETQYFGPGTRLLVL.

This clonotype was seen more than once but under ten times. The chain joins TRBV29-1 to TRBJ1-2; 9 bases line up with TRBD1. The germline CDR1 and CDR2 sequences are SQVTM and ANQGSEA. With V trimmed by 7 bases and J by 5 bases, 8 bases remained unmatched. The CDR3 is 13 residues long. The CDR3 DNA reads as TGCAGCGCCGCAAAGGACAGGGGTTATGGCTACACCTTC. This sequence encodes CSAAKDRGYGYTF.

The rearrangement links TRBV20-1 to TRBJ1-3; perhaps TRBD1 as D (6 bases). Germline loops: CDR1 DFQATT, CDR2 SNEGSKA (reference sequence). Trimming took off 3 bases at V and 0 bases at J, with 18 bases between the two ends. The CDR3 covers 17 residues. CDR3 residues: CSASRGPILSSGNTIYF. As DNA, the CDR3 is TGCAGTGCTAGCAGGGGACCCATTTTGAGCTCTGGAAACACCATATATTTT.

In its sample, this clonotype was seen many times. The chain couples TRBV12-3 or TRBV12-4 to TRBJ1-2, with 7 bases fitting TRBD1. Losses at the gene ends were 5 bases for V and 4 bases for J; bases not matched to a gene: 13. The CDR3 runs to 16 residues. DNA of the CDR3: TGTGCCAGCAGTCCACAGGGGCCCCAGGGACCCTATGGCTACACCTTC. Translating it yields CASSPQGPQGPYGYTF.

This clonotype was seen more than once but under ten times. The chain is built from TRBV6-2 or TRBV6-3 and TRBJ2-4, with a tentative D call TRBD1 (5 bases). V was clipped by 5 bases and J by 9 bases, with 17 bases between them. Germline V gives CDR1 MNHEY, CDR2 SVGEGT. This CDR3 comprises 14 residues. The CDR3 reads CASSEVGARSIQYF. In DNA form, the CDR3 reads TGTGCCAGCAGTGAGGTAGGGGCGCGGTCCATTCAGTACTTC.

This clonotype was seen repeatedly, ten times or more. The J gene is TRBJ2-7, the V gene TRBV3-1, with D perhaps given as TRBD1 or TRBD2 (5 bases each). V lost 1 base and J lost 12, with 13 bases in between. The germline gives CDR1 LGHDT, CDR2 YNNKEL (reference sequence). CDR3 length equals 12 residues. The CDR3 DNA is TGTGCCAGCAGCCAAGGGGGCTCGAGGGGGTACTTC. This gives the protein CASSQGGSRGYF.

This clonotype was found many times. The V call is TRBV7-2, the J call TRBJ2-5; D might be TRBD2 (5 bases). V was clipped by 6 bases and J by 2 bases, with 16 bases between them. Germline CDR1 is SGHTA and CDR2 is FQGNSA. The CDR3 totals 15 residues. The DNA for the CDR3 is TGTGCCAGCAGGAATTCAGGCCCGGGACAAGAGACCCAGTACTTC. Translation: CASRNSGPGQETQYF.

This chain connects TRBV2 to TRBJ2-3; tentative D call: TRBD2 (5 bases). The CDR3 sequence is 14 residues long. In germline, CDR1 is SNHLY, CDR2 FYNNEI. Trimming pared 8 bases from V and 1 base from J, leaving 13 bases between. The CDR3 reads CASAPGSRTDTQYF. The CDR3 DNA sequence: TGTGCCAGCGCTCCGGGGTCCCGCACAGATACGCAGTATTTT.

V usage is TRBV18 and J usage is TRBJ2-1; 8 nucleotides match TRBD1. The CDR3 loop spans 17 amino acids. In germline, CDR1 is KGHSH, CDR2 LQKENI. The V gene end was trimmed by 5 bases and the J gene end by 8 bases; junction bases not matched to a gene: 17. This CDR3 reads CASSGVRTGMSVDEQFF. CDR3 nucleotide sequence: TGTGCCAGCTCAGGTGTCAGGACAGGGATGTCAGTGGATGAGCAGTTCTTC.

This clonotype came up a few times. This rearrangement joins TRBV7-6 to TRBJ2-3; D gene unclear. The germline V gene encodes CDR1 SGHVS and CDR2 FNYEAQ. The CDR3 has 14 residues. V gave up 5 bases and J gave up 0 bases, with 9 bases separating them. CDR3 loop: CASSTRTSTDTQYF. The CDR3 DNA reads as TGTGCCAGCAGCACCCGGACCAGCACAGATACGCAGTATTTT.

This clonotype appeared many times. J is TRBJ2-7 and V is TRBV11-2; TRBD1 aligns across 7 bases. V lost 3 bases, J lost 5 bases, and 13 bases stayed unmatched. Germline loops: CDR1 SGHAT, CDR2 FQNNGV. CDR3 length: 16 residues. The CDR3 protein is CASSFLPQGVEDEQYF. CDR3 in DNA: TGTGCCAGCAGCTTCCTCCCTCAGGGGGTGGAAGACGAGCAGTACTTC.

This clonotype was seen many times. The rearrangement links TRBV7-2 to TRBJ2-7; D might be TRBD1 (5 bases). Germline loops: CDR1 SGHTA, CDR2 FQGNSA. The CDR3 sequence is 14 residues long. V shed 1 base and J shed 0 bases, with 7 bases lying between them. In DNA, the CDR3 is TGTGCCAGCAGCTTAGGTAGGGGCTCCTACGAGCAGTACTTC. It codes for CASSLGRGSYEQYF.